The source of this T cell receptor beta chain is a study of untreated major depressive disorder (dated by TCRdb to 2017 to 2018). Study-wide context: In this cross-sectional case-control comparison, antidepressant-free major depressive disorder patients and individually matched non-depressed controls were compared on T cell phenotype and TCR repertoire. Differences in Vbeta 5.1, Vbeta 11 and Vbeta 22 usage observed by flow cytometry in the whole cohort were followed up by sequencing.

Here is what the overall study found, with its caveats: In every sequenced subject, the top five TRBV05-01 clones were all identified as private clones. Higher TRBV05-01 (Vbeta 5.1) usage among CD4+ T cells of depressed patients compared with controls was confirmed by sequencing, with p = 0.040 in a one-tailed test. Strict matching and exclusion criteria produced a comparatively small study sample, limiting generalizability of findings. For the sequencing comparisons, planned one-tailed tests were run on just three Vbeta families that had been chosen in advance. In the sequencing data, TRBV25-01 and TRBV02-01 usage matched the flow-cytometry pattern but was not statistically significant.

The Qiagen DNeasy Blood and Tissue Kit was used to extract total genomic DNA from the purified CD4+ T cells. Amplification and sequencing of the TCRbeta CDR3 region, as defined according to IMGT, were carried out with immunoSEQ immunosequencing protocols. From the authors' description of their analysis: Raw sequence data were preprocessed by the immunoSEQ service for PCR and sequencing error correction. Data were loaded into the immunoSEQ Analyzer and further analyzed with VDJtools v1.0.7. The paired Wilcoxon signed-rank test was used to test differences between patients and controls. TCRdb provides this immuneACCESS table in a form limited to in-frame rearrangements. Some clones are lacking; in checked studies, under half of them reflect an unresolved V gene, and why the rest are absent is not known. The V and J calls and clone size are taken from that table; D and trimming were inferred from the DNA. In this sample the table shows fewer than 30,000 clones, around 90% of which occur a single time. Around 0.7% of the sample comes from the top ten.

Each depressed patient was pairwise matched to a non-depressed control for sex, age, current smoking status and body mass index. European descent was reported for all participants. Patients were diagnosed with major depressive disorder by DSM-IV criteria and had a Hamilton Rating Scale for Depression score of 18 or higher. Before enrollment, patients had taken no psychiatric medication, antidepressants included, for at least 8 weeks. Among patients, depression severity was moderate to severe. Major medical conditions, Axis I/II comorbidities, regular medication or illicit drug use, and drinking over 100 g alcohol weekly were applied as exclusion criteria for all participants. Around 30 ml of peripheral blood was drawn into EDTA tubes from each participant. Thawed PBMCs underwent magnetic negative selection with the BD IMag Human CD4 T Lymphocyte Enrichment Set to purify CD4+ T cells. A purity of around 94% was typically achieved with the CD4+ enrichment method, as confirmed by flow cytometry. A subgroup of 4 or 5 case-control pairs, chosen blind to the chemokine receptor expression and flow-cytometric repertoire skewing results, underwent TCRbeta sequencing. All blood samples were collected in the morning at 8:00 a.m., and PBMCs were isolated by Ficoll-Hypaque gradient centrifugation. PBMCs were cryopreserved by gradual cooling to -80 degrees C and were kept in liquid nitrogen until assay.

V has 7 bases trimmed and J has 7 bases trimmed; junction bases matching no gene number 14. From a lookup of the germline V gene, CDR1 and CDR2 are SGHTA and FQGNSA. Including the terminal cysteine and phenylalanine, the CDR3 comprises 15 residues. Just CDR3 DNA is preserved here, 45 bases in frame from base 1. On this clone itself: Its antigen has not been determined. The record has no base qualities; no much larger clone is one base away.

The sequence is built from TRBV7-2 and TRBJ2-7; the central 9 bases match TRBD1. The TCR sequence derives from a woman in her thirties with major depressive disorder. The sample comprised CD4+ T cells from PBMCs. The CDR3 has the sequence CASTTEFGTGREQYF. Read as DNA, the sequence is TGTGCCAGCACCACCGAATTTGGGACAGGGCGGGAGCAGTACTTC.